This TCR beta chain is drawn from a study of beta chain features in type 1 diabetes (dated by TCRdb to 2016 to 2019). Background for the entire study: Mean age, gender distribution, total cell number and subset yield did not differ between patients and healthy donors. Whereas all 30 or so donors provided naive and central memory subsets, regulatory and stem cell-like memory subsets were isolated from just 8 patients and roughly eight healthy donors. The study compared the TCRB repertoires of sorted circulating CD4+ T cell subsets in recently diagnosed type 1 diabetes patients with those in matched healthy donors. A total of 85 million to 140 million sorted cells were examined across all samples, and a strong correlation was observed between cell number per subset and RNA yield.

Each donor gave one peripheral blood draw, about 110 mL on average, collected into heparinised tubes. A BD FACSAria II was used to sort naive, central memory, regulatory and stem cell-like memory CD4+ T cells with a panel that included CD45RO, CCR7, CD25, CD127, CD95 and CD27. Every sorted population had a purity above 98%. PBMCs were isolated right away by Lymphoprep density gradient centrifugation and were stained directly, without culture. Samples were stained and sorted in pairs, with one healthy donor and one patient per experiment, so that batch effects were minimized. The High Capacity cDNA Reverse Transcription Kit was used to reverse transcribe all of the isolated RNA, meaning that expressed TCRB transcripts were what got sequenced. Naive, central memory and regulatory T cell samples underwent deep immunoSEQ sequencing, averaging about 3.57 million total reads per sample. After sorted cells were lysed in RLT buffer, RNA was extracted with DNase-treated RNeasy Micro or Mini kits, with the choice depending on cell number. Each cell subset was processed separately to prevent cross-contamination, with patient and healthy donor samples processed together. The immunoSEQ multiplex PCR was used to amplify TCRB sequences from cDNA, yielding 87-bp fragments that span the CDR3 region. Sequencing of the amplicons was done on the Illumina HiSeq platform. From the authors' description of their analysis: PCR bias was computationally corrected using synthetic template baselines, reads within Hamming distance 2 were collapsed, and singletons that could not be merged were discarded. By aligning reads against IMGT, V, D and J genes, CDR3 length, and insertions or deletions at six rearrangement sites were assigned. Clonotype counts were normalized to sorted cell number within each subset before computing true diversity and Gini coefficients with the tcR R package. Repertoire sharing was quantified using the overlap coefficient calculated on TCRB nucleotide sequences. Out-of-frame TCRB sequences from naive cells were analyzed as a proxy for the pre-selection repertoire. The table was pulled from immuneACCESS by TCRdb, which kept in-frame rearrangements only. Such tables lose some clones; where checked, under half of the loss comes from unresolved V genes, and the rest has no known cause. The V and J calls and the clone size are those of that table, but D and trimming were determined from the DNA. The sample table records 200,000 to 250,000 clones; 16% of these occur just once. 0.065% to 0.1% of the sample is taken by the ten largest.

Results and caveats for the whole study, not just this receptor: Shorter templates might have been favored by PCR, but patient and control samples were amplified and corrected together, so both groups would have been affected equally by any skew. Because small numbers of individuals were included in the HLA sub-analyses, any influence of HLA type on TCRB rearrangement was left unresolved. Type 1 diabetes patients showed a moderate but significant shortening of TCRB CDR3 length in all four CD4+ subsets. Because cDNA was sequenced instead of genomic DNA, highly expressing activated cells could be over-represented, though the groups showed no difference in activation or CD3 levels. Naive, central memory and regulatory TCRB repertoires appeared to be more similar among patients than among healthy donors. At VDJ recombination sites, patients with type 1 diabetes made fewer insertions and deleted more nucleotides, a pattern implying thymic rearrangement abnormalities.

For CDR1 and CDR2, the germline V gene lists SGHTA and FQGNSA. V loses 6 bases, J loses 0 bases, and the germline ends lie 16 bases apart. The CDR3 sequence holds 16 residues, the cysteine and phenylalanine included. Only CDR3 DNA remains: 48 bases, in frame from the first base. This clone was picked up a small number of times. The specificity of this receptor is unknown. Per-nucleotide qualities are absent, and no much larger clonotype sits a single base away. The clonotype comes from a man aged 30 to 39 with type 1 diabetes. The specimen was naive CD4+ T cells from blood. This sample's cell subset or site label indicates: true naive CD4+ T cells. The rearranged segments are TRBV7-2 and TRBJ2-3; no D gene can be assigned with confidence. The bases are TGTGCCAGCAGTCACAACCCGAGAACTAGCACAGATACGCAGTATTTT. It encodes CASSHNPRTSTDTQYF.